This is a list of T cell receptor beta chains from one sample in a study of T-cell reconstitution after alpha-beta-depleted transplantation in children. TCRdb re-analysed the PCR reads in MiXCR, keeping a single row per CDR3 protein. This table has about 610,000 distinct CDR3 sequences, over 20% appearing once. The specimen comprised PBMCs, sampled before TCRalphabeta/CD19-depleted stem cell transplant. These TCRs come from a boy in the first two years of life with Wiskott-Aldrich syndrome, due to receive a stem cell transplant. The CDR3 runs from the conserved cysteine through the conserved F or W. The order of the fields is J gene, CDR3 length, V gene, clone size, D gene, CDR3 DNA, CDR3 protein. A D gene is named only where the DNA matches it firmly. Clone size appears in some rows only: once, few, many, or a class for an expanded clone.

>TRBJ2-1|15|TRBV12-3/TRBV12-4|few|TRBD2
TGTGCCAGCAGTTTTCTAGCGGGAGATCAGGGGGTTAAGTTCTTC
CASSFLAGDQGVKFF
>TRBJ2-2|18|TRBV12-3/TRBV12-4|few|TRBD2
TGTGCCAGCAGTCCCTCGATGGGGCTAGCGGGAAACACCGGGGAGCTGTTTTTT
CASSPSMGLAGNTGELFF
>TRBJ1-2|14|TRBV20-1|NA|TRBD1
TGCAGTGCTCCTTTGCCGGGACAGTACCCTGGCTACACCTTC
CSAPLPGQYPGYTF
>TRBJ2-1|14|TRBV29-1|NA|TRBD2
TGCAGCGTTGAAGGGCTAGCGGGAGACGGGTGGCAGTTCTTC
CSVEGLAGDGWQFF
>TRBJ2-3|13|TRBV5-1|few|NA
TGCGCCAGCAGCCCCAGAACGGGAGATACGCAGTATTTT
CASSPRTGDTQYF
>TRBJ1-4|15|TRBV12-3/TRBV12-4|NA|TRBD1
TGTGCCAGCAGTCGTAACAGGGGCCCCAATGAAAAACTGTTTTTT
CASSRNRGPNEKLFF
>TRBJ2-1|13|TRBV10-3|NA|NA
TGTGCCATCAGTGAGTCAGGACCGGTGGAGCAGTTCTTC
CAISESGPVEQFF
>TRBJ1-2|14|TRBV6-5|NA|NA
TGTGCCAGCAGTTACTCTGGCAGGGTGGATGGCTACACCTTC
CASSYSGRVDGYTF
>TRBJ2-3|13|TRBV7-8|NA|NA
TGTGCCAGCAGGAAGGGTCGGTCAGATACGCAGTATTTT
CASRKGRSDTQYF
>TRBJ2-7|14|TRBV5-1|NA|NA
TGTGCCAGCAGCTTAAACTCAGGATCCTACGAGCAGTACTTC
CASSLNSGSYEQYF
>TRBJ2-7|12|TRBV20-1|NA|NA
TGCAGTGCTAGGCGGGGCGACTACGAGCAGTACTTC
CSARRGDYEQYF
>TRBJ2-5|13|TRBV9|NA|NA
TGTGCCAGCAGCGTGGCGGGACAAGAGACCCAGTACTTC
CASSVAGQETQYF
>TRBJ2-3|17|TRBV7-9|few|TRBD2
TGTGCCAGCAGCTTAGCTCATATGCGGGAGTCCACAGATACGCAGTATTTT
CASSLAHMRESTDTQYF
>TRBJ2-7|12|TRBV20-1|NA|NA
TGCAGTGCCATCGGACTTTTAAGCGAGCAGTACTTC
CSAIGLLSEQYF
>TRBJ2-1|15|TRBV27|few|TRBD2
TGTGCCAGCAGTTCTAGCGGGAGAGGGGACAATGAGCAGTTCTTC
CASSSSGRGDNEQFF
>TRBJ2-7|15|TRBV5-1|NA|TRBD2
TGCGCCAGCAGCTTCGGACTAGCGGGAGAGGGTGAGCAGTACTTC
CASSFGLAGEGEQYF
>TRBJ2-1|15|TRBV5-1|many|TRBD2
TGCGCCAGCAGGGGGACTAGCGGGAGATACAATGAGCAGTTCTTC
CASRGTSGRYNEQFF
>TRBJ1-3|11|TRBV20-1|few|NA
TGCAGTGCTAAATATGGAAACACCATATATTTT
CSAKYGNTIYF